This record covers a single TCR beta chain. The sample belongs to a study of Graves' ophthalmopathy and Graves' hyperthyroidism. RNA served as the template for amplifying TCR beta CDR3 regions. The library came from an HTBI-primed first-round RT-PCR and a second-round multiplex PCR. MiXCR was run by TCRdb on the multiplex PCR reads, yielding one entry per CDR3 protein. The sample records about 740,000 distinct CDR3 sequences, 40% being singletons. The germline V and J ends were trimmed by 6 bases and 6 bases, with 10 bases remaining between them. Germline-derived CDR1 and CDR2 are SGHTA and FQGNSA. The CDR3 length is 12 residues.

This TCR derives from an adult man with Graves' ophthalmopathy. The chain combines TRBV7-2 with TRBJ2-3; possibly TRBD2 for D (6 bases). The specimen sequenced was peripheral blood. The CDR3, as DNA: TGTGCCAGCAGTCTAGCGTCGGATACGCAGTATTTT. As protein: CASSLASDTQYF. Full variable domain (missing parts from reference TRBV7-2 and TRBJ2-3): GAGVSQSPSNKVTEKGKDVELRCDPISGHTALYWYRQSLGQGLEFLIYFQGNSAPDKSGLPSDRFSAERTGGSVSTLTIQRTQQEDSAVYLCASSLASDTQYFGPGTRLTVL.